The source of this T cell receptor beta chain is a study of T cells in Graves' hyperthyroidism and ophthalmopathy (dated by TCRdb to about 2019). General notes on the study: Peripheral blood was collected at initial diagnosis, before any treatment. TCR V-J signatures able to tell the groups apart were searched for in a discovery cohort of some 100 patients, of whom approximately 40 had Graves' ophthalmopathy and under 65 had stable Graves' hyperthyroidism. Prospective prediction of ophthalmopathy was tested in an independent validation cohort of about 19 hyperthyroidism patients and around 16 patients who later progressed to ophthalmopathy. The 95 to 100 discovery patients were randomly divided into training and test sets at a 7:3 ratio. Thyroid tissue and blood T-cell repertoires from roughly 6 Graves' hyperthyroidism patients were also compared in the study. Once sampling was done, hyperthyroidism patients were given methimazole at a starting dose of 30 mg daily, whereas ophthalmopathy patients were given high-dose intravenous methylprednisolone. According to the paper, TCR Vbeta CDR3 sequencing was carried out on 135 peripheral blood samples, which came from about 45 ophthalmopathy, fewer than 80 hyperthyroidism and approximately 17 progressor patients. The study at large found these results: During validation, the model predicted progression to ophthalmopathy a median of around six months ahead of onset, with 70.59% sensitivity and almost 75% specificity. A 13 V-J signature model separated ophthalmopathy from stable hyperthyroidism, with approximately 86% sensitivity and 81.08% specificity in cross-validation and 80%/75% in testing. Most expanded thyroid clonotypes (frequency above 0.001) were also detected in blood, suggesting blood repertoires may reflect thyroid immune responses. No statistical method was used to fix the sample size in advance, and group allocation was not hidden from the investigators.

Stable Graves' hyperthyroidism was defined as no progression to ophthalmopathy during 18 months of follow-up. The hyperthyroidism patients were between 18 and 65 years old and newly diagnosed, with a disease duration of less than 2 months. Patients with uncontrolled infections, other autoimmune diseases, pregnancy or lactation were excluded. Diagnoses were based on clinical symptoms, serum thyroxine and TRAb, thyroid ultrasound and orbital computed tomography. Ficoll-Paque density gradient centrifugation was used to isolate PBMCs from approximately 11 ml of fresh peripheral blood. Total RNA was extracted using Trizol reagent, and RNA quality was assessed on an Agilent 2100 Bioanalyzer. This clonotype appeared a few times. Its specific antigen is unknown. No per-base quality is available; no much larger clone lies one base away. Amplification of TCR beta CDR3 regions was carried out from RNA transcripts. For the first round of RT-PCR on the TCR CDR3, the HTBI primer set was used together with the Qiagen OneStep RT-PCR kit. A second multiplex PCR round built the libraries, followed by size selection and purification. Sequencing of the libraries was done on an Illumina HiSeq2000 using paired-end 100 bp reads. As for how the authors treated the data: SOAPnuke was used to process the raw data, throwing out any read that contained adapters or uncalled bases, had a mean Phred below 15, or lacked an exact constant-primer or identifier match. High-quality paired reads were merged with COPE v1.2.5, and unique nucleotide sequences were defined as clonotypes. Clonotypes were aligned to IMGT TRBV, TRBD and TRBJ reference segments using MiTCR v1.1. Analysis was restricted to V-J combinations with a frequency above 0.0001, which covered 98% to 99.2% of repertoires. A TCS score was defined as the ratio between F50 (clonal expansion) and ExV (chaos), using BLOSUM62-based TCRdist between CDR3 peptides within each V-J. Welch's t-statistics and random forest reduced around 520 V-J features to roughly 13, which were used in a naive Bayes classifier (R e1071). Using fastp trimming at Q25 and MiXCR clonotype assembly, TCRdb reanalyzed the public sequencing data and kept in-frame beta chains. CDR3 protein duplicates are merged, each entry listing the most common genes and DNA. V and J calls and clone size were set by TCRdb, not the authors. For this sample there are 700,000 or so distinct CDR3 sequences; about 15% appear just once. The ten top clones hold approximately 8.4% of the sample.

CDR1 and CDR2, looked up from the germline V gene (reference sequence), are DFQATT and SNEGSKA. Deletion took 8 bases off V and 0 bases off J, with a span of 6 bases between the germline ends. Measured from the cysteine to the phenylalanine, the CDR3 is 11 residues long. CDR3 DNA only is kept here, 33 bases in frame from base 1. The rearrangement combines TRBV20-1 with TRBJ2-3, with the D gene call left open. Sequencing used blood. The receptor was isolated from a man between 18 and 29 years old with Graves' hyperthyroidism. CDR3 protein: CSLTSTDTQYF. The DNA sequence reads TGCAGTTTAACCAGCACAGATACGCAGTATTTT.